This T cell receptor beta chain was retrieved from a study of neurological immune-mediated disorders. This clonotype occurred many times. Via MiXCR, TCRdb re-called the 5' RACE reads, giving one row per CDR3 protein. The sample has more than 30,000 distinct CDR3 sequences, about 4.5% seen once. The germline V gene encodes CDR1 SGHRS and CDR2 YFSETQ. The CDR3 loop spans 14 amino acids. Trimming stripped 3 bases from V and 11 bases from J, with 20 bases between. Sample: PBMCs. The J gene is TRBJ1-1, the V gene TRBV5-1; a possible D gene is TRBD1 (6 bases). The sequence derives from a man between 18 and 35 years old in good health. Written as DNA, the CDR3 is TGCGCCAGCAGCTCGCTACTCCAGGGGAATATGGCTTTCTTT. This sequence encodes CASSSLLQGNMAFF.